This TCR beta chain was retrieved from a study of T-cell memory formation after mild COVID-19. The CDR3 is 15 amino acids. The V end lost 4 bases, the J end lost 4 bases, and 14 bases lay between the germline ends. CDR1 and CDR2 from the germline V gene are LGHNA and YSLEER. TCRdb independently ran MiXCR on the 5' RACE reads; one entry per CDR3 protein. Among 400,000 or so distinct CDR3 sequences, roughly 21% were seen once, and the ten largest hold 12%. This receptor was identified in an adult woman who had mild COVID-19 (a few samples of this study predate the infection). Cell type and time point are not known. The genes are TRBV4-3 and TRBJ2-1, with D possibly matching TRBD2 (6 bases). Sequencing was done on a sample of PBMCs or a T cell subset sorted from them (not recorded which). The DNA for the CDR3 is TGCGCCAGCAGCCCCGAGCGGCGGGAATACAATGAGCAGTTCTTC. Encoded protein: CASSPERREYNEQFF.